This T cell receptor beta chain was identified in a study of blood T cell repertoires in COVID-19. Under the authors' procedure: Estimation of nucleated cell counts relied on the amplification of reference gene primers. Sequencing used immunoSEQ multiplex PCR; TCRdb keeps in-frame clones, though not all of them. V, J and clone size derive from that table, while D and trimming were established from the DNA sequence. The sample lists roughly 9,900 clones; around 80% were seen once. This clone has a single count. There are 15 residues in the CDR3. The V gene's germline CDR1 is GTSNPN and CDR2 SVGIG (reference sequence). The J segment lost 6 bases and the V segment lost 2 bases, leaving 7 bases of the junction unmatched.

The clonotype originates from a human donor in a cohort sampled during active COVID-19. The sample comprised peripheral blood. The V gene is TRBV30, the J gene TRBJ1-5; 10 positions match TRBD1. The CDR3 DNA reads TGTGCCTGGAGTACGGGACAGGGGTTATCTCAGCCCCAGCATTTT. Protein sequence: CAWSTGQGLSQPQHF. Using reference TRBV30 and TRBJ1-5 for the parts outside the CDR3, the full variable domain is SQTIHQWPATLVQPVGSPLSLECTVEGTSNPNLYWYRQAAGRGLQLLFYSVGIGQISSEVPQNLSASRPQDRQFILSSKKLLLSDSGFYLCAWSTGQGLSQPQHFGDGTRLSIL.